A selection of T cell receptor beta chains follows, all from one sample in a study of Tregs in tolerant kidney transplant recipients. Generated by immunoSEQ multiplex PCR, the TCRdb table keeps only in-frame clones and is missing some. This table holds 62,000 or so clones, about 98% found once. The source material was Tregs from blood, sampled before the transplant. The receptors here all came from a human donor who received a combined kidney and bone marrow transplant. Each CDR3 is given with its conserved first and last residue. Each record gives: J gene, clone size, V gene, D gene, CDR3 protein, CDR3 DNA. A D gene is named only where the DNA matches it firmly. Clone size is stated in some rows and not others, as once, few, many or a class when expanded.

>TRBJ2-3|-|TRBV15|-
CATSRGVAYTDTQYF
TGTGCCACCAGCAGAGGAGTAGCCTACACAGATACGCAGTATTTT
>TRBJ2-3|-|TRBV5-1|TRBD1
CASSSGGRSTDTQYF
TGCGCCAGCAGCTCAGGGGGCCGGAGCACAGATACGCAGTATTTT
>TRBJ2-3|-|TRBV6-4|TRBD2
CASSDGRASTDTQYF
TGTGCCAGCAGTGACGGGAGGGCTAGCACAGATACGCAGTATTTT
>TRBJ2-1|once|TRBV5-1|TRBD2
CASSFSGGSSYNEQFF
TGCGCCAGCAGCTTTAGCGGGGGGAGCTCCTACAATGAGCAGTTCTTC
>TRBJ2-4|-|TRBV28|TRBD2
CASRDTGGAKNIQYF
TGTGCCAGCAGGGACACGGGAGGGGCCAAAAACATTCAGTACTTC
>TRBJ1-3|once|TRBV15|-
CATSNRADTIYF
TGTGCCACCAGCAACAGGGCAGACACCATATATTTT
>TRBJ1-5|few|TRBV6-1|TRBD1
CASRDRTAFYQPQHF
TGTGCCAGCAGGGACAGGACAGCCTTTTATCAGCCCCAGCATTTT
>TRBJ1-2|-|TRBV7-2|-
CASSPSGLADGYTF
TGTGCCAGCAGCCCGTCGGGGTTAGCAGATGGCTACACCTTC
>TRBJ1-5|-|TRBV5-1|TRBD1
CASSGGTGGDGPQHF
TGCGCCAGCAGCGGCGGGACAGGGGGAGATGGTCCCCAGCATTTT
>TRBJ2-2|-|TRBV7-9|-
CASSLGLIRGTGELFF
TGTGCCAGCAGCTTAGGTCTGATACGCGGAACCGGGGAGCTGTTTTTT
>TRBJ1-2|-|TRBV14|-
CASSQNVGVMYGYTF
TGTGCCAGCAGCCAAAACGTAGGGGTGATGTATGGCTACACCTTC
>TRBJ2-3|-|TRBV9|-
CASSLGLASTDTQYF
TGTGCCAGCAGCCTAGGGCTAGCGAGCACAGATACGCAGTATTTT
>TRBJ2-2|-|TRBV9|-
CASSSAGLNTGELFF
TGTGCCAGCAGCTCTGCAGGGTTGAACACCGGGGAGCTGTTTTTT
>TRBJ1-1|-|TRBV5-6|-
CASSAVGGRYTEAFF
TGTGCCAGCAGCGCCGTGGGAGGAAGGTACACTGAAGCTTTCTTT
>TRBJ2-7|-|TRBV28|TRBD2
CASIGLAVTYEQYF
TGTGCCAGCATAGGGCTAGCGGTAACCTACGAGCAGTACTTC
>TRBJ2-7|once|TRBV6-1|TRBD1
CASSVGQGGDYEQYF
TGTGCCAGCAGTGTTGGACAGGGGGGAGACTACGAGCAGTACTTC
>TRBJ2-1|-|TRBV6-6|-
CASSYSMAIRGEQFF
TGTGCCAGCAGTTACTCGATGGCGATTCGGGGGGAGCAGTTCTTC
>TRBJ2-3|-|TRBV7-9|TRBD2
CASSLASGGRGDTQYF
TGTGCCAGCAGCTTAGCTAGCGGGGGCCGAGGAGATACGCAGTATTTT
>TRBJ1-2|-|TRBV30|-
CAWSGPQGLYGYTF
TGTGCCTGGAGCGGTCCCCAGGGCCTCTATGGCTACACCTTC
>TRBJ2-3|-|TRBV18|-
CASSLPEGLPESQYF
TGTGCCAGCTCGCTTCCCGAGGGACTGCCTGAATCGCAGTATTTT
>TRBJ1-1|-|TRBV6-6|TRBD1
CASSLLGQEDAEAFF
TGTGCCAGCAGCCTACTTGGACAGGAGGACGCTGAAGCTTTCTTT
>TRBJ2-1|once|TRBV7-2|TRBD2
CASSSPPRTSWGNEQFF
TGTGCCAGCAGCTCCCCACCCCGGACTAGTTGGGGCAATGAGCAGTTCTTC
>TRBJ1-1|-|TRBV29-1|-
CSVVRVGGTEAFF
TGCAGCGTTGTGCGGGTCGGGGGCACTGAAGCTTTCTTT
>TRBJ2-7|-|TRBV29-1|-
CSVSYTAYEQYF
TGCAGCGTTAGTTACACAGCCTACGAGCAGTACTTC
>TRBJ1-1|-|TRBV19|-
CASRTLGLNTEAFF
TGTGCCAGTAGGACACTAGGGCTTAACACTGAAGCTTTCTTT
>TRBJ2-4|-|TRBV6-5|-
CASSSSGANIQYF
TGTGCCAGCAGTTCCTCAGGGGCAAACATTCAGTACTTC
>TRBJ2-5|once|TRBV4-1|TRBD2
CASSQERLAGGRETQYF
TGCGCCAGCAGCCAAGAAAGACTAGCGGGGGGGCGGGAGACCCAGTACTTC
>TRBJ2-7|once|TRBV5-5|-
CASATRTSSYEQYF
TGTGCCAGCGCCACAAGAACCTCTTCCTACGAGCAGTACTTC
>TRBJ2-1|-|TRBV7-8|TRBD2
CASSLTLLAGLYNEQFF
TGTGCCAGCAGCCTAACCCTTTTAGCGGGACTCTACAATGAGCAGTTCTTC
>TRBJ2-2|-|TRBV12-5|TRBD1
CASAQTGVANTGELFF
TGTGCTAGTGCCCAAACAGGGGTGGCAAACACCGGGGAGCTGTTTTTT
>TRBJ2-7|-|TRBV10-3|TRBD1
CAISGLRDRSSYEQYF
TGTGCCATCAGTGGCCTCCGGGACAGGAGCTCCTACGAGCAGTACTTC
>TRBJ2-3|-|TRBV9|-
CASSVRDSAGGDTQYF
TGTGCCAGCAGCGTCCGGGACTCAGCAGGGGGAGATACGCAGTATTTT
>TRBJ2-7|-|TRBV7-9|TRBD1
CASSPGARQGYEQYF
TGTGCCAGCAGCCCAGGGGCGAGACAGGGTTACGAGCAGTACTTC
>TRBJ2-5|-|TRBV30|TRBD1
CAWTTTGSTAAQYF
TGTGCCTGGACTACGACAGGGTCAACGGCGGCCCAGTACTTC
>TRBJ1-3|-|TRBV11-3|-
CASSLRIGNTIYF
TGTGCCAGCAGCCTCAGGATAGGAAACACCATATATTTT
>TRBJ1-2|-|TRBV7-2|TRBD1
CASSATGGWDYGYTF
TGTGCCAGCAGCGCCACAGGGGGCTGGGACTATGGCTACACCTTC
>TRBJ2-1|-|TRBV19|TRBD2
CASSISGRVYNEQFF
TGTGCCAGTAGTATAAGTGGGAGGGTATACAATGAGCAGTTCTTC
>TRBJ1-5|once|TRBV12-1|-
CASSFASLPGQGAPQHF
TGTGCCAGCAGCTTTGCCTCATTACCGGGACAGGGAGCGCCCCAGCATTTT
>TRBJ1-1|-|TRBV18|TRBD1
CASSPQDRGSGTEAFF
TGTGCCAGCTCACCCCAAGACAGGGGGTCGGGCACTGAAGCTTTCTTT
>TRBJ1-1|-|TRBV5-1|-
CASSFNRVNTEAFF
TGCGCCAGCAGCTTCAACCGGGTGAACACTGAAGCTTTCTTT
>TRBJ1-4|once|TRBV5-1|TRBD1
CASSGRPGTENEKLFF
TGCGCCAGCAGCGGACGGCCGGGGACAGAGAATGAAAAACTGTTTTTT
>TRBJ1-5|-|TRBV6-1|-
CASSKQVGVNQPQHF
TGTGCCAGCAGCAAACAGGTTGGGGTAAATCAGCCCCAGCATTTT
>TRBJ1-2|-|TRBV19|TRBD1
CASRNFRGRGYTF
TGTGCCAGTCGAAACTTCAGGGGGCGAGGCTACACCTTC
>TRBJ2-3|-|TRBV19|TRBD2
CASRLAGRTDTQYF
TGTGCCAGTCGACTAGCCGGCCGGACAGATACGCAGTATTTT
>TRBJ2-3|once|TRBV7-8|-
CASSLDGTSTDTQYF
TGTGCCAGCAGCTTAGACGGGACTAGCACAGATACGCAGTATTTT
>TRBJ2-7|few|TRBV18|-
CASSPGSGNSYEQYF
TGTGCCAGCTCACCTGGATCCGGGAACTCCTACGAGCAGTACTTC
>TRBJ1-5|-|TRBV15|TRBD1
CATSRGTGEPQHF
TGTGCCACCAGCAGAGGGACAGGAGAGCCCCAGCATTTT
>TRBJ2-1|-|TRBV7-3|TRBD2
CASSLTSGEYNEQFF
TGTGCCAGCAGCTTAACTAGCGGGGAGTACAATGAGCAGTTCTTC
>TRBJ1-2|-|TRBV15|TRBD1
CATSSNRGGYTF
TGTGCCACCAGCAGTAACAGGGGTGGCTACACCTTC
>TRBJ2-3|-|TRBV11-2|-
CASSLLADTQYF
TGTGCCAGCAGCCTACTAGCAGATACGCAGTATTTT
>TRBJ2-1|-|TRBV4-2|TRBD1
CASSQGQGHNEQFF
TGTGCCAGCAGCCAAGGACAGGGCCACAATGAGCAGTTCTTC
>TRBJ2-5|-|TRBV27|-
CASSLFSRGGGETQYF
TGTGCCAGCAGTTTATTCTCTAGAGGGGGGGGAGAGACCCAGTACTTC
>TRBJ1-2|-|TRBV18|-
CASSPDRNYGYTF
TGTGCCAGCTCACCAGACAGGAACTATGGCTACACCTTC
>TRBJ2-7|-|TRBV6-5|-
CASIIVGEAYEQYF
TGTGCCAGCATAATAGTGGGAGAGGCCTACGAGCAGTACTTC